This T cell receptor (beta chain) appears in the sequencing data of a study of cytomegalovirus exposure and HLA in healthy donors. Study results and limitations: A prior analysis recorded that most TCR beta V segments were productive about 90% or about 30% of the time. When a later analysis was performed, an Asian-associated ancestry cluster reportedly had fewer N-insertions than the approximately 700-donor mean.

Per the germline V gene, CDR1 is KGHSH and CDR2 is LQKENI. The ends lost 3 bases at V and 2 bases at J; junction bases unmatched: 7. This CDR3 is 15 amino acids long. Primers for the PCR totalled 60 Vbeta and 13 Jbeta. Measured with immunoSEQ multiplex PCR; TCRdb has only the in-frame clones, and not every one. Here the sample spans tens of thousands of clones, approximately 70% being singletons. With respect to this clone: Its antigen is unknown.

Sequencing input: PBMCs. The source of this sequence is a man aged 55 to 70 in good health and CMV-seropositive. The chain combines TRBV18 with TRBJ2-7; the match to TRBD1 covers 7 bases. CDR3 sequence reads: CASSPYRDSPYEQYF. For the CDR3, the DNA is TGTGCCAGCTCACCGTACAGGGACAGTCCCTACGAGCAGTACTTC. Full variable domain (remainder filled in from reference TRBV18 and TRBJ2-7): NAGVMQNPRHLVRRRGQEARLRCSPMKGHSHVYWYRQLPEEGLKFMVYLQKENIIDESGMPKERFSAEFPKEGPSILRIQQVVRGDSAAYFCASSPYRDSPYEQYFGPGTRLTVT.